The T cell receptor beta chain under discussion was sequenced for a study of T cells in narcolepsy. Study in general: Enrolled donors included narcolepsy type 1 or type 2 patients and healthy controls.

Study-wide findings and caveats: Comparing one patient's CSF and blood CD4+ clonotypes highlighted HCRT- and TRIB2-specific autoreactive clonotypes. No autoreactive T cell clone sequences appeared in some memory CD4+ repertoires.

Germline V gives CDR1 SGHTA, CDR2 FQGNSA. This CDR3 has 15 residues. With V trimmed by 0 bases and J by 3 bases, 1 base remained unmatched. About this clone itself: Its matching antigen is unknown.

Profiling relied on immunoSEQ multiplex PCR, and the TCRdb table lists in-frame clones only, not all of them. The sample carries roughly 27,000 clones, roughly 77% recorded once. The source of this sequence is a human donor in good health. The rearrangement links TRBV7-2 to TRBJ2-2, with 7 bases aligning to TRBD2. Sequencing used memory (CD45RA-) CD4+ T cells from blood. The CDR3 loop is CASSLAGGYTGELFF. In DNA form, the CDR3 reads TGTGCCAGCAGCTTAGCGGGGGGGTACACCGGGGAGCTGTTTTTT. Based on the CDR3 plus reference TRBV7-2 and TRBJ2-2, the full variable domain is GAGVSQSPSNKVTEKGKDVELRCDPISGHTALYWYRQSLGQGLEFLIYFQGNSAPDKSGLPSDRFSAERTGGSVSTLTIQRTQQEDSAVYLCASSLAGGYTGELFFGEGSRLTVL.